These T cell receptor beta chains were read from a single sample in a study of shared clonotypes between healthy human individuals. This table comes from immunoSEQ multiplex PCR, and its TCRdb copy is limited to in-frame clones, with some not included. The data show about a million clones, with approximately 80% seen just once and 0.89% held by the top ten. The material sequenced was memory CD4+ T cells from PBMCs. Receptors originate from a man aged 18 to 29 in good health. Some clones in this sample may be carry-over from other donors' samples. The CDR3 runs from the conserved cysteine through the conserved F or W. D genes are given only for firm matches. Size is stated for part of the rows, as once, few or many counts, or as a class when the clone is expanded.

cdr3_aa	cdr3_nt	v_call	j_call	clone_size	d_call
CASRTGYSGNTIYF	TGTGCCAGCAGGACAGGCTACTCTGGAAACACCATATATTTT	TRBV6-1	TRBJ1-3	few	.
CASELAGAPEQFF	TGTGCCAGCGAACTAGCGGGAGCCCCTGAGCAGTTCTTC	TRBV2	TRBJ2-1	few	TRBD2
CSAGTPAPYYEQYF	TGCAGCGCCGGGACCCCCGCCCCCTACTACGAGCAGTACTTC	TRBV29-1	TRBJ2-7	.	.
CARSHADVSYNEQFF	TGTGCCAGAAGCCACGCGGATGTGTCCTACAATGAGCAGTTCTTC	TRBV5-3	TRBJ2-1	many	.
CASSIPTGGGTGELFF	TGTGCCAGTAGTATACCCACAGGGGGCGGCACCGGGGAGCTGTTTTTT	TRBV19	TRBJ2-2	.	TRBD1
CSVAPGWGMNTEAFF	TGCAGCGTTGCACCAGGGTGGGGGATGAACACTGAAGCTTTCTTT	TRBV29-1	TRBJ1-1	.	.
CASSLWASTGSGYTF	TGTGCCAGCAGCTTGTGGGCCTCGACAGGGAGTGGCTACACCTTC	TRBV5-6	TRBJ1-2	few	TRBD1
CASRDSPYNEQFF	TGTGCCAGCAGGGACTCGCCCTACAATGAGCAGTTCTTC	TRBV6-5	TRBJ2-1	.	.
CASSYMDRRNQPQHF	TGTGCCAGCAGTTATATGGACAGGCGAAATCAGCCCCAGCATTTT	TRBV28	TRBJ1-5	.	TRBD1
CASSLSGKSSGNTIYF	TGTGCCAGCAGCTTGTCCGGTAAGAGCTCTGGAAACACCATATATTTT	TRBV5-6	TRBJ1-3	.	.
CASSLGTSGSGDTQYF	TGTGCCAGCAGCTTGGGGACTAGCGGGAGCGGTGATACGCAGTATTTT	TRBV5-4	TRBJ2-3	.	TRBD2
CASRIRGDEQFF	TGTGCCAGCAGGATAAGGGGTGATGAGCAGTTCTTC	TRBV7-2	TRBJ2-1	few	.
CASSLRSGSNQPQHF	TGTGCCAGCAGTTTACGTTCGGGTAGCAATCAGCCCCAGCATTTT	TRBV28	TRBJ1-5	.	.
CASSQGGSGANVLTF	TGTGCCAGCAGTCAAGGGGGGTCTGGGGCCAACGTCCTGACTTTC	TRBV11-1	TRBJ2-6	.	.
CASSAGLSYEQYF	TGTGCCAGCAGCGCGGGACTTTCCTACGAGCAGTACTTC	TRBV9	TRBJ2-7	.	.
CASSPRQGEETQYF	TGTGCCAGCAGCCCCCGACAGGGAGAAGAGACCCAGTACTTC	TRBV14	TRBJ2-5	.	TRBD1
CASSGGAGVLLSETQYF	TGTGCCAGCAGCGGGGGCGCGGGGGTTTTGCTTTCGGAGACCCAGTACTTC	TRBV7-9	TRBJ2-5	.	.
CASRAAGGLYEQYF	TGTGCCAGCAGGGCAGCGGGAGGGCTGTACGAGCAGTACTTC	TRBV2	TRBJ2-7	.	TRBD2
CASSQEVGTSGIQYF	TGTGCCAGCAGCCAAGAGGTTGGGACTAGCGGCATTCAGTACTTC	TRBV4-2	TRBJ2-4	few	TRBD2
CASSLGPSREANEQFF	TGCGCCAGCAGCTTGGGCCCCTCGCGGGAGGCAAATGAGCAGTTCTTC	TRBV5-1	TRBJ2-1	.	TRBD2
CASSSNTGALHGYTF	TGTGCCAGCAGTTCTAATACAGGGGCCCTGCATGGCTACACCTTC	TRBV27	TRBJ1-2	few	TRBD1
CASRLEPDQGLPQHF	TGTGCAAGTCGCTTAGAGCCAGACCAGGGACTGCCCCAGCATTTT	TRBV12-2	TRBJ1-5	.	.
CASSPPDIRGYNEQFF	TGTGCCAGCAGCCCCCCCGACATAAGAGGCTACAATGAGCAGTTCTTC	TRBV14	TRBJ2-1	.	.
CASSLQARGGRLDGNIQYF	TGCGCCAGCAGCTTGCAAGCGAGGGGAGGGAGGCTTGACGGAAACATTCAGTACTTC	TRBV5-1	TRBJ2-4	.	TRBD2
CASSPRTSWDEQFF	TGTGCCAGCAGCCCTCGGACTAGCTGGGATGAGCAGTTCTTC	TRBV9	TRBJ2-1	.	TRBD2
CASSERDGMETQYF	TGTGCCAGCAGTGAACGGGACGGGATGGAGACCCAGTACTTC	TRBV28	TRBJ2-5	once	.
CASTPWVGGNTYEQYF	TGTGCCAGCACCCCCTGGGTGGGAGGAAACACCTACGAGCAGTACTTC	TRBV7-2	TRBJ2-7	once	.
CASSPTSGSTDTQYF	TGTGCCAGCAGCCCGACTAGCGGGAGCACAGATACGCAGTATTTT	TRBV11-2	TRBJ2-3	many	TRBD2
CASSFRFSGPGLDSGNTIYF	TGCGCCAGCAGCTTTAGGTTTTCAGGTCCAGGCTTAGACTCTGGAAACACCATATATTTT	TRBV5-1	TRBJ1-3	.	.
CASTKARGGDNEQFF	TGTGCCAGCACCAAGGCGAGGGGAGGGGACAATGAGCAGTTCTTC	TRBV6-1	TRBJ2-1	.	TRBD2
CARGTGGAYEQYF	TGTGCCAGGGGGACAGGGGGTGCCTACGAGCAGTACTTC	TRBV25-1	TRBJ2-7	few	TRBD1
CASSPIDKTGELFF	TGTGCCAGCAGTCCTATTGACAAGACCGGGGAGCTGTTTTTT	TRBV6-5	TRBJ2-2	.	.
CASLYNRNTEAFF	TGTGCCAGCCTCTACAACAGGAACACTGAAGCTTTCTTT	TRBV7-3	TRBJ1-1	.	.
CASSPPAGLSGNTIYF	TGTGCCAGCTCACCACCGGCAGGCCTCTCTGGAAACACCATATATTTT	TRBV18	TRBJ1-3	.	.
CASSFDKNYGYTF	TGTGCCAGCAGTTTCGACAAGAACTATGGCTACACCTTC	TRBV5-4	TRBJ1-2	.	.
CASSSNSGGGNTIYF	TGTGCCAGCAGCTCAAACTCAGGGGGTGGAAACACCATATATTTT	TRBV7-2	TRBJ1-3	.	TRBD1
CASRQKGFNGYTF	TGTGCCAGCAGACAAAAGGGGTTCAATGGCTACACCTTC	TRBV6-5	TRBJ1-2	.	.
CSAALGPEAFF	TGCAGTGCCGCGTTGGGCCCTGAAGCTTTCTTT	TRBV20-1	TRBJ1-1	.	.
CASRQGNEKLFF	TGCGCCAGCCGACAGGGGAATGAAAAACTGTTTTTT	TRBV5-1	TRBJ1-4	.	TRBD1
CASTVVGSGRTGELFF	TGTGCCAGCACCGTGGTAGGATCGGGTCGCACCGGGGAGCTGTTTTTT	TRBV28	TRBJ2-2	.	.
CASSRDGDQPQHF	TGTGCCAGCAGTCGGGACGGGGATCAGCCCCAGCATTTT	TRBV2	TRBJ1-5	.	.
CASSLGFGTGELFF	TGCGCCAGCAGCTTGGGTTTTGGGACCGGGGAGCTGTTTTTT	TRBV5-1	TRBJ2-2	.	.
CASSPPWAGDIQYF	TGCGCCAGCAGCCCTCCTTGGGCTGGGGACATTCAGTACTTC	TRBV4-1	TRBJ2-4	.	.
CASSDRDISSKLFF	TGTGCCAGCAGCGATAGGGACATTAGTTCCAAACTGTTTTTT	TRBV2	TRBJ1-4	many	.
CASSLLGEPQHF	TGTGCCAGCAGTTTGTTGGGGGAGCCCCAGCATTTT	TRBV27	TRBJ1-5	once	.
CASTGLAGGPSNNEQFF	TGTGCCAGCACCGGACTAGCGGGAGGGCCATCGAACAATGAGCAGTTCTTC	TRBV5-4	TRBJ2-1	many	TRBD2